The entry that follows covers one TCR beta chain sequence. Its antigen is not identified. This sample is part of a study of T cell responses to AZD1222 COVID-19 vaccine. Study-wide points: Unmutated variant regions reportedly attract nearly half of all spike-specific TCRs.

Produced via immunoSEQ multiplex PCR; TCRdb's table is partial and in-frame only. The sample yields some 69,000 clones, around four fifths seen once. Trimming took 8 bases from V and 2 from J, leaving 9 bases between them. This CDR3 is 12 amino acids long. Per the germline V gene, CDR1 is MNHEY and CDR2 is SVGAGI. Sequencing used peripheral blood, obtained 28 days after the second AZD1222 dose. V usage is TRBV6-5 and J usage is TRBJ1-1; D gene unclear. The TCR sequence derives from an adult who received the AZD1222 COVID-19 vaccine. This CDR3 reads CASRSGNTEAFF. The DNA for the CDR3 is TGTGCCAGCCGCTCAGGAAACACTGAAGCTTTCTTT.